This T cell receptor (beta chain) was found in a study of CD8 T cells in Susac syndrome. RNA in amounts of about 0.5 to 1 ug was reverse transcribed with random hexamers. Using its own MiXCR run on the immunoSEQ multiplex PCR reads, TCRdb lists one record per CDR3 protein. The sample contains around 170,000 distinct CDR3 sequences, under 95% of which appear only once. Trimming stripped 6 bases from V and 2 bases from J, with 7 bases between. The CDR3 contains 12 residues. The germline V gene has CDR1 DFQATT and CDR2 SNEGSKA (reference sequence). This rearrangement joins TRBV20-1 to TRBJ2-2; D is ambiguous. The sample taken for sequencing was CD4+ T cells from PBMCs. The sequence derives from a human donor with Susac syndrome. CDR3: CSAGLNTGELFF. The DNA for the CDR3 is TGCAGTGCCGGATTAAACACCGGGGAGCTGTTTTTT.